This TCR beta chain appears in the sequencing data of a study of tumor and adjacent non-tumor tissue in lung cancer. No cell sorting was done before RNA was extracted from the tissue. TCRbeta libraries were built with three rounds of nested PCR, modified from ARM-PCR. Each CDR3 protein is one row after TCRdb ran MiXCR on the multiplex PCR reads. The sample yields about 93,000 distinct CDR3 sequences, approximately 65% seen once. The clonotype was recovered from a man between 60 and 75 years old with non-small cell lung cancer. Material for sequencing was lung tumor tissue.

In DNA, the CDR3 is TGTGCCTGGAGTGTAGATGTTTGGCGCGGCGTTGGGACCCAGTTCTTC. Encoded protein: CAWSVDVWRGVGTQFF. V is TRBV30 and J is TRBJ2-5; either TRBD1 or TRBD2 may fit D (5 bases each). The better agreement between TRBJ2-1 and the DNA end casts doubt on the J call. Germline CDR1 reads GTSNPN; CDR2 reads SVGIG (reference sequence). The CDR3 has 16 residues.